The 16 T cell receptor beta chains presented below share a single source sample, sequenced in a study of blood T cell repertoires in COVID-19. TCRdb's copy holds only in-frame clones and misses some; the assay was immunoSEQ multiplex PCR. Of hundreds of thousands of clones in the sample, around 84% are singletons; the top ten hold 1% to 1.5%. Material: peripheral blood. These receptors were taken from a man aged 65 to 79 with acute or convalescent COVID-19.

This clone turned up a few times. This rearrangement joins TRBV4-3 to TRBJ1-3; maybe TRBD1 (5 bases). Trimming took off 0 bases at V and 2 bases at J, with 14 bases between the two ends. Germline-derived CDR1 and CDR2 are LGHNA and YSLEER. The CDR3 runs 17 residues. The CDR3: CASSQEYGGSTGNTIYF. For the CDR3, the DNA is TGCGCCAGCAGCCAAGAATACGGGGGGTCGACTGGAAACACCATATATTTT.

The chain links TRBV2 to TRBJ2-1, with a weak D call TRBD2 (6 bases). This CDR3 has 15 amino acids. V was cut by 4 bases and J by 1 base, with 11 bases left in between. Germline-derived CDR1 and CDR2 are SNHLY and FYNNEI. The CDR3 DNA follows: TGTGCCAGCAGTGCCCAGGGAGGATCCTACAATGAGCAGTTCTTC. It encodes CASSAQGGSYNEQFF.

This chain uses TRBV9 with TRBJ1-2, with TRBD1 matching over 8 bases. From germline, CDR1 is SGDLS and CDR2 YYNGEE. CDR3 length: 14 residues. With V trimmed by 3 bases and J by 6 bases, 7 bases remained unmatched. The CDR3 nucleotides read TGTGCCAGCAGCGCAGATGGACAGGGAGATGGCTACACCTTC. Encoded protein: CASSADGQGDGYTF.

The gene calls are TRBV27 and TRBJ2-7; the D gene is possibly TRBD1 (6 bases). The CDR3 is 14 residues long. V lost 6 bases to trimming and J lost 0 bases, with 12 bases between them. The germline V gene encodes CDR1 MNHEY and CDR2 SMNVEV (reference sequence). The DNA of the CDR3 is TGTGCCAGCAGACGGGACATTCGCTCCTACGAGCAGTACTTC. As protein: CASRRDIRSYEQYF.

This clone was seen only a few times. This CDR3 is also generated by other DNA sequences in the sample. The chain couples TRBV7-9 to TRBJ2-5; tentative D call: TRBD1 (6 bases). Germline V lookup: CDR1 SEHNR, CDR2 FQNEAQ (reference sequence). CDR3 size: 12 residues. The ends were cut back, 5 bases at V and 5 bases at J, with 9 bases in the middle. CDR3 nucleotide sequence: TGTGCCAGCAGCCCCCAGGGGGAGACCCAGTACTTC. Amino acid sequence: CASSPQGETQYF.

A remark on this clone: This sample also contains other DNA sequences that code for the same CDR3. The chain has TRBV3-1 (or the pseudogene TRBV3-2) and TRBJ2-5, with no clear D. Germline values: CDR1 LGHDT, CDR2 YNNKEL (reference sequence). Between the trimmed V and J ends, which lost 3 bases and 5 bases, there was a span of 4 bases. The CDR3 has 11 residues. The CDR3 region is CASSHRETQYF. In DNA form, the CDR3 reads TGTGCCAGCAGCCACCGGGAGACCCAGTACTTC.

The chain uses TRBV11-2 and TRBJ2-7; 9 bases fit TRBD2. V shed 0 bases and J 3 bases; nucleotides not matched to a gene: 12. This CDR3 comprises 18 residues. Germline V gene lookup returns CDR1 SGHAT and CDR2 FQNNGV. CDR3 in amino acids: CASSLEGVQVAGVYEQYF. CDR3 DNA: TGTGCCAGCAGCTTAGAAGGCGTTCAGGTAGCGGGGGTCTACGAGCAGTACTTC.

The chain carries TRBV6-5 and TRBJ1-2, with D maybe TRBD1 (5 bases). The CDR3 length is 15 residues. V was shortened by 7 bases and J by 0 bases, with 15 bases between the two germline ends. Germline V gene lookup returns CDR1 MNHEY and CDR2 SVGAGI. The CDR3 bases are TGTGCCAGCACCCTGACAGCGAATGCTAACTATGGCTACACCTTC. It encodes CASTLTANANYGYTF.

The rearrangement uses TRBV7-9 and TRBJ2-1, with 8 bases aligning to TRBD2. V trimming: 5 bases; J trimming: 10 bases; junction bases outside the gene matches: 10. Germline V gives CDR1 SEHNR, CDR2 FQNEAQ (reference sequence). The CDR3 loop spans 14 amino acids. The CDR3 DNA reads as TGTGCCAGCAGCCCACGTACTAGCGGAGCAGAGCAGTTCTTC. Its protein product is CASSPRTSGAEQFF.

The rearrangement joins TRBV20-1 to TRBJ2-3; no definite D call. The length of the CDR3 is 10 residues. Germline CDR1 and CDR2: DFQATT and SNEGSKA (reference sequence). Trimming pared 1 base from V and 10 bases from J, leaving 6 bases between. CDR3 amino acids: CSARAIPQYF. CDR3 DNA sequence: TGCAGTGCTAGAGCCATTCCGCAGTATTTT.

A word on this clone: This sample also contains other DNA sequences that code for the same CDR3. V gene TRBV11-3 combines with J gene TRBJ1-1, with TRBD1 identical over 7 bases. V shed 5 bases and J 1 base; nucleotides not matched to a gene: 1. CDR3 size: 13 residues. Germline V gene sequence: CDR1 SGHNT, CDR2 YENEEA. The CDR3 DNA sequence: TGTGCCAGCAGCCGGACAGGGAACACTGAAGCTTTCTTT. This gives the protein CASSRTGNTEAFF.

V usage is TRBV28 and J usage is TRBJ1-2, with D possibly matching TRBD1 (6 bases). V was trimmed by 5 bases and J by 7 bases, leaving 11 bases between them. This CDR3 is 12 amino acids long. Germline CDR1 is MDHEN and CDR2 is SYDVKM. The CDR3: CASSLTGFGYTF. DNA for the CDR3: TGTGCCAGCAGTCTAACAGGGTTTGGCTACACCTTC.

V and J are TRBV6-6 and TRBJ2-5; weak D call: TRBD2 (7 bases). Germline CDR1 MNHNY, CDR2 SVGAGI (reference sequence). This CDR3 spans 15 amino acids. V was clipped by 2 bases and J by 4 bases, with 14 bases between them. Here the CDR3 DNA reads TGTGCCAGCAGTTACAGCAGGGGAGGGTCAGAGACCCAGTACTTC. Amino acids: CASSYSRGGSETQYF.

This clone has only one observation. The chain recombines TRBV28 with TRBJ1-5, with D perhaps TRBD1 (5 bases). V dropped 5 bases and J dropped 7 bases, with 9 bases sitting between them. Germline CDR1 is MDHEN and CDR2 is SYDVKM. The CDR3 has 12 residues. CDR3 sequence: CASSDRQQPQHF. The DNA of the CDR3 is TGTGCCAGCAGTGACCGACAGCAGCCCCAGCATTTT.

The chain couples TRBV28 to TRBJ2-7, with D possibly matching TRBD1 (5 bases). The CDR3 covers 14 residues. Per germline, CDR1 MDHEN and CDR2 SYDVKM. Trimming left V 3 bases short and J 4 bases short, with 13 bases between. The CDR3 is CASSFPNSGYEQYF. CDR3 sequence (DNA): TGTGCCAGCAGTTTCCCAAATTCAGGGTACGAGCAGTACTTC.

V usage is TRBV5-1 and J usage is TRBJ2-3; tentative D call: TRBD1 (5 bases). Germline loops: CDR1 SGHRS, CDR2 YFSETQ. V lost 7 bases, J lost 1 base, and 13 bases lay in between. CDR3 size: 14 residues. CDR3 nucleotide sequence: TGCGCCAGCCAACATAGACAGCGCACAGATACGCAGTATTTT. Protein product: CASQHRQRTDTQYF.